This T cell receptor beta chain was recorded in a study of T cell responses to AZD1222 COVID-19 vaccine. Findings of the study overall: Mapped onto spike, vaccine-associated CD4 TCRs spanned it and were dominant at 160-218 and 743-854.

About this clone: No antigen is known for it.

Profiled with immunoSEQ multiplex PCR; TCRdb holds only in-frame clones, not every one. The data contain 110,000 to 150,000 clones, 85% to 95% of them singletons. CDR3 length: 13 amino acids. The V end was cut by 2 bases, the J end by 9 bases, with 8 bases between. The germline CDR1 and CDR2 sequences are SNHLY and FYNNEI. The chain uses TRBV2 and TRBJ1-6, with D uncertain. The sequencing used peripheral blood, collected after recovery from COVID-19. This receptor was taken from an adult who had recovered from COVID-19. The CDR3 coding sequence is TGTGCCAGCAGTGAAATCTGGGGTTCACCCCTCCACTTT. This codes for CASSEIWGSPLHF.